The present T cell receptor (beta chain) was sequenced within a study of T cells in Graves' hyperthyroidism and ophthalmopathy. Study-level results: Model output signaled ophthalmopathy a median 6.5 months ahead of onset. Among clonotypes expanded in thyroid above 0.001, most were also found in blood.

This clonotype was observed a few times. Antigen specificity is unknown. The CDR3 sequence is 16 residues long. Germline-derived CDR1 and CDR2 are LGHDT and YNNKEL (reference sequence). Trimming left V 4 bases short and J 1 base short, with 17 bases between. For the diagnoses, clinical symptoms, serum thyroxine and TRAb, thyroid ultrasound and orbital computed tomography were used. RNA transcripts gave rise to amplified TCR beta CDR3 regions. When the TCR CDR3 underwent first-round RT-PCR, the HTBI primer set was used. TCRdb processed the multiplex PCR reads anew with MiXCR; each CDR3 protein has one entry. The sample has approximately 250,000 distinct CDR3 sequences; approximately 25% are singletons.

The gene calls are TRBV3-1 and TRBJ2-7; D not resolved. The sequence was obtained from a woman aged 40 to 50 with Graves' ophthalmopathy. The sample was blood. CDR3 bases: TGTGCCAGCAGCCCATCTATTCAAGGCCTTTCCTACGAGCAGTACTTC. Protein: CASSPSIQGLSYEQYF.